This entry lists 5 T cell receptor beta chains sequenced from one sample in a study of quantifying T cell responses using KT2 cells. Study information: Reverse transcription used primers in the TCR alpha and beta constant regions.

A single-stranded UMI oligo with SP2 sequence was ligated to cDNA 3' ends. An equimolar mix of RC1.1 and RC1.2 primed the beta chain across TRBC1 and TRBC2. TCRdb re-called the UMI-ligation and nested PCR reads with MiXCR, one entry per CDR3 protein. The sample records just under 50,000 distinct CDR3 sequences, 11% being singletons. The sample comprised PBMCs spiked with cells of the T cell clone KT2. The receptors stem from a human donor.

This clonotype showed up just a few times. The chain links TRBV11-2 to TRBJ1-1; D remains ambiguous. This CDR3 is 13 amino acids long. V shed 3 bases and J shed 5 bases, with 10 bases lying between them. Germline V CDR1 and CDR2: SGHAT, FQNNGV. CDR3 loop: CASSLSGGTEAFF. The DNA of the CDR3 is TGTGCCAGCAGCTTGAGTGGCGGGACTGAAGCTTTCTTT.

The genes are TRBV12-3 or TRBV12-4 and TRBJ1-5; D possibly corresponds to TRBD1 (5 bases). This CDR3 region has 19 residues. V was shortened by 1 base and J by 7 bases, with 26 bases between the two germline ends. The CDR3 region has the DNA TGTGCCAGCAGTTTAGTGATGTGGGACCGAGAGGTATTTCGACAGCCCCAGCATTTT. Translated: CASSLVMWDREVFRQPQHF.

This clonotype was observed once. This chain joins TRBV18 and TRBJ2-3; no clear D. CDR1 and CDR2 (germline): KGHSH, LQKENI. The CDR3 is 16 residues long. V gave up 3 bases and J gave up 1 base, with 14 bases separating them. The CDR3 loop is CASSPLRYPGTDTQYF. DNA of the CDR3: TGTGCCAGCTCACCCCTCCGGTACCCGGGCACAGATACGCAGTATTTT.

In its sample, this clonotype was seen a few times. J is TRBJ2-2 and V is TRBV12-3 or TRBV12-4; D tentatively fits TRBD1 or TRBD2 (5 bases each). Trimming removed 3 bases from V and 7 bases from J, with 9 bases in between. This CDR3 has 13 residues. In DNA form, the CDR3 reads TGTGCCAGCAGTTTGGGGGAGATCGGGGAGCTGTTTTTT. Protein sequence: CASSLGEIGELFF.

This clonotype was counted many times. This chain links TRBV19 with TRBJ2-1; D is perhaps TRBD2 (6 bases). Germline V gene data show CDR1 as LNHDA and CDR2 as SQIVND (reference sequence). Trimming shortened V by 3 bases and J by 4 bases, and 13 bases separated the two germline ends. CDR3 length equals 15 residues. CDR3 in DNA: TGTGCCAGTAGTATGTGGGGGGACTCATACAATGAGCAGTTCTTC. It is translated as CASSMWGDSYNEQFF. Variable domain in full (rest from reference TRBV19 and TRBJ2-1): DGGITQSPKYLFRKEGQNVTLSCEQNLNHDAMYWYRQDPGQGLRLIYYSQIVNDFQKGDIAEGYSVSREKKESFPLTVTSAQKNPTAFYLCASSMWGDSYNEQFFGPGTRLTVL.